Below are 25 T cell receptor beta chains sequenced from a single sample in a study of blood T cell repertoires in COVID-19. Data came from immunoSEQ multiplex PCR; TCRdb stores just in-frame clones and leaves some out. The sample has under 200,000 clones, 74% seen once; the top ten hold around 3%. The sequencing sample was made of peripheral blood. These receptors all come from a woman over 75 with acute or convalescent COVID-19.

V usage is TRBV30 and J usage is TRBJ2-5; no definite D call. V was shortened by 4 bases and J by 1 base, with 13 bases between the two germline ends. Germline-derived CDR1 and CDR2 are GTSNPN and SVGIG (reference sequence). The CDR3 has 14 amino acids. The DNA of the CDR3 is TGTGCCTGGACGGCGCAATTAGCCCAAGAGACCCAGTACTTC. Protein: CAWTAQLAQETQYF.

This clone was counted a single time. This rearrangement joins TRBV5-4 to TRBJ1-1, with D maybe TRBD1 (6 bases). V shed 0 bases and J shed 2 bases, with 20 bases lying between them. Germline values: CDR1 SGHNT, CDR2 YYREEE (reference sequence). There are 18 residues in the CDR3. The CDR3 nucleotides read TGTGCCAGCAGCTTGGTGGCTTGGGGGGGCTTGAGAAACACTGAAGCTTTCTTT. It translates to CASSLVAWGGLRNTEAFF.

The V gene is TRBV4-1, the J gene TRBJ1-1; D is perhaps TRBD1 (5 bases). This CDR3 is 14 amino acids long. The ends were cut back, 2 bases at V and 4 bases at J, with 11 bases in the middle. From germline, CDR1 is MGHRA and CDR2 YSYEKL. Here the CDR3 reads CASSQLQGGTEAFF. CDR3 DNA: TGCGCCAGCAGCCAATTGCAGGGAGGCACTGAAGCTTTCTTT.

CDR3 coding DNA: TGTGCCAGCAGTTGGGACAGCGGCGAGCAGTACTTC. As protein: CASSWDSGEQYF. The chain links TRBV6-5 to TRBJ2-7; 7 nucleotides agree with TRBD1. This CDR3 has 12 amino acids. V trimming: 4 bases; J trimming: 6 bases; junction bases outside the gene matches: 3. Germline-derived CDR1 and CDR2 are MNHEY and SVGAGI.

This clone has a handful of counts. The gene calls are TRBV6-5 and TRBJ2-1, with D maybe TRBD2 (6 bases). Germline V CDR1 and CDR2: MNHEY, SVGAGI. The CDR3 totals 16 residues. V was shortened by 4 bases and J by 0 bases, with 13 bases between the two germline ends. In DNA form, the CDR3 reads TGTGCCAGCAGTTCCTCGACTAGTGGCTCCTACAATGAGCAGTTCTTC. Translation: CASSSSTSGSYNEQFF.

V is TRBV18 and J is TRBJ2-7, with 13 positions matching TRBD2. The CDR3 runs 17 residues. Germline CDR1 reads KGHSH; CDR2 reads LQKENI. The J segment lost 3 bases and the V segment lost 2 bases, leaving 7 bases of the junction unmatched. CDR3 region: CASSPMAGTSGDYEQYF. CDR3 sequence (DNA): TGTGCCAGCTCACCAATGGCCGGGACTAGCGGGGACTACGAGCAGTACTTC. The full variable domain, its missing parts supplied by reference TRBV18 and TRBJ2-7, is NAGVMQNPRHLVRRRGQEARLRCSPMKGHSHVYWYRQLPEEGLKFMVYLQKENIIDESGMPKERFSAEFPKEGPSILRIQQVVRGDSAAYFCASSPMAGTSGDYEQYFGPGTRLTVT.

The J gene is TRBJ2-5, the V gene TRBV11-2; D is possibly TRBD2 (7 bases). Germline V gene lookup returns CDR1 SGHAT and CDR2 FQNNGV. V gave up 3 bases and J gave up 5 bases, with 16 bases separating them. There are 15 residues in the CDR3. CDR3: CASSLRGGIGETQYF. The CDR3, as DNA: TGTGCCAGCAGCTTGAGGGGGGGAATAGGGGAGACCCAGTACTTC.

This rearrangement joins TRBV7-8 to TRBJ2-7; a weak D match, TRBD2 (5 bases). Trimming took off 5 bases at V and 4 bases at J, with 18 bases between the two ends. Germline CDR1 and CDR2: SGHVS and FQNEAQ. This CDR3 has 15 amino acids. The CDR3 DNA reads as TGTGCCAGCAGCCCGACCGCCCGCGGGTGGTACGAGCAGTACTTC. Translation gives CASSPTARGWYEQYF.

The chain links TRBV7-9 to TRBJ1-6; TRBD1 aligns across 10 bases. This CDR3 spans 16 amino acids. Trimming at V came to 1 base and at J to 7 bases, leaving 4 bases not matched to a gene. Germline lookup yields CDR1 SEHNR and CDR2 FQNEAQ (reference sequence). The DNA for the CDR3 is TGTGCCAGCAGCTTAGACCCGGGACAGGGGAATTCACCCCTCCACTTT. Protein sequence: CASSLDPGQGNSPLHF. Based on the CDR3 plus reference TRBV7-9 and TRBJ1-6, the full variable domain is DTGVSQNPRHKITKRGQNVTFRCDPISEHNRLYWYRQTLGQGPEFLTYFQNEAQLEKSRLLSDRFSAERPKGSFSTLEIQRTEQGDSAMYLCASSLDPGQGNSPLHFGNGTRLTVT.

Ten or more counts support this clone. V and J are TRBV30 and TRBJ2-1; 7 nucleotides match TRBD1. J gave up 7 bases and V 3 bases, and 6 bases lay outside the gene matches. Germline CDR1 GTSNPN, CDR2 SVGIG (reference sequence). The CDR3 runs 13 residues. The CDR3 protein is CAWSFGRGNEQFF. The CDR3 DNA is TGTGCCTGGAGCTTCGGCAGGGGGAATGAGCAGTTCTTC.

In this sample, this clone turned up a few times. The chain joins TRBV2 to TRBJ1-2; no reliable D call. In germline, CDR1 is SNHLY, CDR2 FYNNEI. V lost 1 base to trimming and J lost 4 bases, with 13 bases between them. The CDR3 is 15 amino acids. The chain's CDR3 is CASSEGEVGAYGYTF. CDR3 bases: TGTGCCAGCAGTGAAGGGGAGGTGGGAGCCTATGGCTACACCTTC.

The rearrangement uses TRBV29-1 and TRBJ2-3; TRBD2 matches 7 bases. The germline CDR1 and CDR2 sequences are SQVTM and ANQGSEA. This CDR3 region has 15 residues. Unmatched junction bases numbered 8, after V lost 3 bases and J lost 2 bases. In nucleotides, the CDR3 is TGCAGCGTTGAGGCCGCGGCGGGAGCCACAGATACGCAGTATTTT. Its protein is CSVEAAAGATDTQYF.

The rearrangement uses TRBV7-9 and TRBJ2-7; D is perhaps TRBD1 (5 bases). Per the germline V gene, CDR1 is SEHNR and CDR2 is FQNEAQ (reference sequence). The CDR3 runs to 15 residues. With 4 bases removed from V and 1 base from J, the gap between germline ends came to 14 bases. The CDR3 reads CASSSRQLGSYEQYF. The DNA of the CDR3 is TGTGCCAGCAGCTCCAGACAGTTAGGTTCCTACGAGCAGTACTTC.

The V and J genes are TRBV6-1 and TRBJ1-2; unclear D gene. The CDR3 loop spans 12 amino acids. The germline CDR1 and CDR2 sequences are MNHNS and SASEGT. Trimming removed 8 bases from V and 5 bases from J, with 12 bases in between. CDR3 protein: CASHRGRYGYTF. In nucleotides, the CDR3 is TGTGCCAGCCATAGAGGGAGATATGGCTACACCTTC.

The rearrangement uses TRBV2 and TRBJ1-2; 7 bases align to TRBD1. This CDR3 region has 14 residues. V was pared by 0 bases and J by 5 bases, with 3 bases of the junction left unmatched. CDR1 and CDR2 from the germline V gene are SNHLY and FYNNEI. CDR3 region: CASSEASRGYGYTF. In DNA form, the CDR3 reads TGTGCCAGCAGTGAAGCGTCCAGGGGGTATGGCTACACCTTC.

The genes are TRBV9 and TRBJ2-7, with D possibly TRBD1 on 6 matching bases. Germline V CDR1 and CDR2: SGDLS, YYNGEE. Trimming left V 4 bases short and J 4 bases short, with 18 bases between. CDR3 length equals 15 residues. The CDR3 DNA reads as TGTGCCAGCAGCCTAGGGGACACAGAAGCGTACGAGCAGTACTTC. It specifies CASSLGDTEAYEQYF.

This clone was detected only a few times. The chain employs TRBV30 and TRBJ1-6; TRBD1 aligns across 7 bases. The germline CDR1 and CDR2 sequences are GTSNPN and SVGIG (reference sequence). V lost 5 bases, J lost 7 bases, and 11 bases stayed unmatched. The CDR3 is made up of 15 amino acids. The CDR3 bases are TGTGCCTGGGGTCGACAGGGAATCTCAAATTCACCCCTCCACTTT. It encodes CAWGRQGISNSPLHF.

The chain recombines TRBV10-2 with TRBJ2-1, with a weak D call TRBD2 (7 bases). With 5 bases removed from V and 9 bases from J, the gap between germline ends came to 14 bases. The CDR3 is 13 residues long. The germline V gene encodes CDR1 WSHSY and CDR2 SAAADI. Here the CDR3 reads CASSRGGQGEQFF. As DNA, the CDR3 is TGCGCCAGCAGTAGGGGGGGGCAGGGTGAGCAGTTCTTC.

The chain is built from TRBV4-3 and TRBJ2-1; TRBD2 is a possible D gene (6 bases). V was trimmed by 5 bases and J by 7 bases, leaving 12 bases between them. This CDR3 has 13 amino acids. Germline-derived CDR1 and CDR2 are LGHNA and YSLEER. The CDR3 sequence is CASSLDYRNEQFF. CDR3 nucleotide sequence: TGCGCCAGCAGCTTGGACTACCGAAATGAGCAGTTCTTC.

The genes are TRBV3-1 (or the pseudogene TRBV3-2) and TRBJ2-5, with TRBD2 matching 11 bases. CDR1 is LGHDT, CDR2 YNNKEL, per germline (reference sequence). CDR3 length equals 17 residues. The trim removed 2 bases at V and 1 base at J, leaving 6 bases unmatched. CDR3 residues: CASSQLYGTSGQETQYF. The DNA for the CDR3 is TGTGCCAGCAGCCAATTATACGGGACTAGCGGCCAAGAGACCCAGTACTTC.

The V call is TRBV7-2, the J call TRBJ2-4, with 9 positions matching TRBD1. Germline loops: CDR1 SGHTA, CDR2 FQGNSA. V lost 4 bases and J lost 0; bases outside the gene matches: 13. The CDR3 runs to 19 residues. The DNA of the CDR3 is TGTGCCAGCAGCTCCACGACAGGGGGAATAACCTCAGCCAAAAACATTCAGTACTTC. Its translation is CASSSTTGGITSAKNIQYF.

CDR3 in DNA: TGTGCCAGCAGTGAAGACGCTGGGCGGGACGGGGAGCAGTACTTC. Translated: CASSEDAGRDGEQYF. The V call is TRBV2, the J call TRBJ2-7; tentatively, D is TRBD2 (6 bases). V dropped 1 base and J dropped 7 bases, with 17 bases sitting between them. CDR1 is SNHLY, CDR2 FYNNEI, per germline. CDR3 length equals 15 residues.

V usage is TRBV5-1 and J usage is TRBJ1-3; D is perhaps TRBD1 (5 bases). The V end lost 6 bases, the J end lost 0 bases, and 10 bases lay between the germline ends. The CDR3 has 14 residues. The germline CDR1 and CDR2 sequences are SGHRS and YFSETQ. CDR3 DNA: TGCGCCAGCACCCAAGACAGCTCTGGAAACACCATATATTTT. It yields the protein CASTQDSSGNTIYF.

This clone was observed a few times. The chain has TRBV6-2 or TRBV6-3 and TRBJ2-7, with 9 bases that match TRBD1. The trim removed 6 bases at V and 2 bases at J, leaving 5 bases unmatched. The CDR3 runs 14 residues. The germline CDR1 and CDR2 sequences are MNHEY and SVGEGT. CDR3 region: CASSSGTGTYEQYF. The CDR3 coding sequence is TGTGCCAGCAGCTCCGGGACAGGGACCTACGAGCAGTACTTC.

This chain uses TRBV28 with TRBJ1-6; the match to TRBD1 covers 7 bases. This CDR3 is 13 amino acids long. In germline, CDR1 is MDHEN, CDR2 SYDVKM. Unmatched junction bases numbered 9, after V lost 11 bases and J lost 8 bases. Here the CDR3 reads CASRGQLDSPLHF. The CDR3 DNA sequence: TGTGCCTCCAGGGGACAGCTTGATTCACCCCTCCACTTT. The entire variable domain, with the rest obtained from reference TRBV28 and TRBJ1-6, is as follows: DVKVTQSSRYLVKRTGEKVFLECVQDMDHENMFWYRQDPGLGLRLIYFSYDVKMKEKGDIPEGYSVSREKKERFSLILESASTNQTSMYLCASRGQLDSPLHFGNGTRLTVT.